The clone carrying this TCR beta chain occurred once. Per the original data handling: The assay estimated nucleated cells by amplifying reference gene primers. Profiled with immunoSEQ multiplex PCR; TCRdb holds only in-frame clones, not every one. V, J and clone size are taken as reported in that table, and D and trimming were inferred from the DNA itself. In the table there are approximately 50,000 clones, roughly 86% of which are singletons. The CDR3 runs to 16 residues. Germline V gene sequence: CDR1 GTSNPN, CDR2 SVGIG (reference sequence). V was pared by 0 bases and J by 8 bases, with 19 bases between. The data stem from a study of blood T cell repertoires in COVID-19. Overall study: Sites in the United States, Italy and Spain provided acute and convalescent COVID-19 samples. The analysed material was cDNA or gDNA that came from T cells, B-cell-depleted T cells, or PBMCs.

The genes are TRBV30 and TRBJ1-4, with D hard to call. The TCR originated in a man at least 80 years old with active or convalescent COVID-19. Sequencing was done on a sample of peripheral blood. In nucleotides, the CDR3 is TGTGCCTGGAGTGTACTAACGCGGGCTTCGGGGGAAAAACTGTTTTTT. It specifies CAWSVLTRASGEKLFF.